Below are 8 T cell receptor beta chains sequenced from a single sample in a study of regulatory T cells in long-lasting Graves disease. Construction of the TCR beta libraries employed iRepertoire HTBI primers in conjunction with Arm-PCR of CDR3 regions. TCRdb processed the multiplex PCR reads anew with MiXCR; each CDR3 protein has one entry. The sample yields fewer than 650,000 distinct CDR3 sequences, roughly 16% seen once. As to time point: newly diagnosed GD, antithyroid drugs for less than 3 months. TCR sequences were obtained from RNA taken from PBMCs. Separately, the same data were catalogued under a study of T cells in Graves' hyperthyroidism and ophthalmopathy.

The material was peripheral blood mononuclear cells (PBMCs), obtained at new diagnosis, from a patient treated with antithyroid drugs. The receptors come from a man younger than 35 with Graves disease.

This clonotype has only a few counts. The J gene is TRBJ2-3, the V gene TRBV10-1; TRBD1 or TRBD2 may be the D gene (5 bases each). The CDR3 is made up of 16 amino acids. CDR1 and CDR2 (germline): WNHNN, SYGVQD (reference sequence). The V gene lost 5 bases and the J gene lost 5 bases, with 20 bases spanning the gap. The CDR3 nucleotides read TGCGCCAGCAGTTCAAAACGGGACGGAAAAAGAGATACGCAGTATTTT. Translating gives CASSSKRDGKRDTQYF.

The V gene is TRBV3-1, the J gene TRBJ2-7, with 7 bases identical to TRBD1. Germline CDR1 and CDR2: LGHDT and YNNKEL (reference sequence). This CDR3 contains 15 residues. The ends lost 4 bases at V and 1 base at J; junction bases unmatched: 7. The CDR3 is CASSRRDSASYEQYF. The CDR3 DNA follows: TGTGCCAGCAGCCGTCGGGACAGCGCTTCCTACGAGCAGTACTTC.

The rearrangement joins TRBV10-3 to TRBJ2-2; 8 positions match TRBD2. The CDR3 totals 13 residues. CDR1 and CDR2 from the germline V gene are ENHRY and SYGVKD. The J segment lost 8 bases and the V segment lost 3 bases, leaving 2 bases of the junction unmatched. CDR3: CAISEEREGELFF. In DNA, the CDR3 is TGTGCCATCAGTGAAGAGCGGGAGGGGGAGCTGTTTTTT.

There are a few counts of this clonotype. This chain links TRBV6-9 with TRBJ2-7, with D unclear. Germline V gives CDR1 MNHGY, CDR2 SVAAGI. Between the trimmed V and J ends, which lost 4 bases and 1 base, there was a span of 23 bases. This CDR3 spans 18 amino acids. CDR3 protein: CASSSPPVRSRLSYEQYF. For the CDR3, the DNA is TGTGCCAGCAGTTCACCTCCGGTGCGCAGTCGACTTTCCTACGAGCAGTACTTC.

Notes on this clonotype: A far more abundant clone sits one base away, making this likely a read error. The DNA for the CDR3 is TGTGCCTACCATCGGGCACAAGAGACCCAGTTCTTC. Its protein is CAYHRAQETQFF. The chain carries TRBV30 and TRBJ2-1, with D uncertain. This CDR3 contains 12 residues. The germline V gene encodes CDR1 GTSNPN and CDR2 SVGIG (reference sequence). The V and J ends lost 7 bases and 13 bases respectively, with 20 bases between them.

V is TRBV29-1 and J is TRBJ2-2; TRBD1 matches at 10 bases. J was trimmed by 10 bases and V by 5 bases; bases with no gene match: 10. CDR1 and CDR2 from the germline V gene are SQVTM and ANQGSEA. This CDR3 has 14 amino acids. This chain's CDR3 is CSVLTGGSGEELFF. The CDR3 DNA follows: TGCAGCGTTTTGACAGGGGGCTCTGGCGAGGAGCTGTTTTTT.

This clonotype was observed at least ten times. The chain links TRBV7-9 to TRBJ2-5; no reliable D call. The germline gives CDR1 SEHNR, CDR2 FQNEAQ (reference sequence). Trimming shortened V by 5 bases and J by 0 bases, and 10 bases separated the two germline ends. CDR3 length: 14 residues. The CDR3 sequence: CASSTLGNQETQYF. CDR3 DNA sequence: TGTGCCAGCAGCACCCTAGGGAACCAAGAGACCCAGTACTTC.

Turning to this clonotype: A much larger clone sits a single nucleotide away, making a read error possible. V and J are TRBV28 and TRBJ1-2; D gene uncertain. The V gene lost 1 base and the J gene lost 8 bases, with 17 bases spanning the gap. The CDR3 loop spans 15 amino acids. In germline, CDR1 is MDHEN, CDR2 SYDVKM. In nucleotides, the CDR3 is TGTGCCAGCAGTTTATTTGCGGTCTCCGTCTGGGGCTACACCTTC. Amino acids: CASSLFAVSVWGYTF.